A selection of T cell receptor beta chains follows, all from one sample in a study of shared clonotypes between healthy human individuals. Clones were sequenced by immunoSEQ multiplex PCR, and TCRdb holds only the in-frame ones, with some missing. The sample holds roughly 680,000 clones, about two thirds seen once. The sequencing sample was made of memory CD4+ T cells sorted from blood. These receptors came from a woman aged 30 to 39 in good health. CDR3s include the opening cysteine and the closing phenylalanine or tryptophan. A D gene is named only where the DNA matches it firmly.

TRBD1	TRBV19	TRBJ1-5	CASTKGDRGRNQPQHF
TRBD1	TRBV7-2	TRBJ1-2	CASSLAYRGGGYTF
TRBD1	TRBV29-1	TRBJ2-1	CSVRGGTYNEQFF
-	TRBV5-4	TRBJ1-4	CASSSPGEGEKLFF
-	TRBV29-1	TRBJ2-5	CSVGVVVGETQYF
-	TRBV6-6	TRBJ1-2	CASTPGADGYTF
-	TRBV5-1	TRBJ2-2	CASSLAGFGISGELFF
TRBD2	TRBV19	TRBJ2-7	CASSARTGTSGTYEQYF
TRBD1	TRBV5-1	TRBJ1-1	CASSAGQPMAEAFF
-	TRBV11-2	TRBJ2-7	CASSLGGGRAYEQYF
TRBD1	TRBV30	TRBJ2-7	CAWSIFRTGATYEQYF